This record covers a single T cell receptor (beta chain). Its target is not known. This entry comes from a study of glioma-infiltrating T cells. Study-level points and caveats: Very few CDR3 sequences were shared between tissue and blood. Non-neoplastic patients had below-expected tissue-blood divergence, while all gliomas exceeded expectation.

TCR alpha and beta CDR3 regions were amplified from RNA using iRepertoire nested multiplex PCR. One-step reverse transcription and amplification started from about 100-400 ng of tissue mRNA or PBMC total RNA. Each CDR3 protein gets one entry after TCRdb re-called the multiplex PCR reads with MiXCR. Here the sample spans under 130,000 distinct CDR3 sequences, less than 30% being singletons. J gave up 8 bases and V 5 bases, and 9 bases lay outside the gene matches. CDR1 and CDR2 from the germline V gene are SGHTA and FQGNSA. The CDR3 has 15 amino acids. Sequenced: glioma tissue, nonneoplastic brain tissue, or PBMCs (not recorded which). The receptor's source is a human donor with low-grade glioma or glioblastoma, undergoing nonglioma brain surgery, or in good health (not recorded which). V and J are TRBV7-2 and TRBJ2-1, with 10 bases matching TRBD2. The CDR3 DNA sequence: TGTGCCAGCAGCGCGACTAGCGGGTGGGCGGATGAGCAGTTCTTC. The encoded protein is CASSATSGWADEQFF. Using reference TRBV7-2 and TRBJ2-1 for the parts outside the CDR3, the full variable domain is GAGVSQSPSNKVTEKGKDVELRCDPISGHTALYWYRQSLGQGLEFLIYFQGNSAPDKSGLPSDRFSAERTGGSVSTLTIQRTQQEDSAVYLCASSATSGWADEQFFGPGTRLTVL.